This T cell receptor beta chain was captured in a study of early T cells in non-severe SARS-CoV-2 infection. Study in general: Bulk RNA from unsorted whole blood was sequenced; chains were unpaired.

Unique molecular identifiers were affixed to single, distinct cDNA molecules. TCRdb independently ran MiXCR on the 5' RACE reads; one entry per CDR3 protein. Of over 55,000 distinct CDR3 sequences in the sample, roughly a tenth were seen once. V was clipped by 3 bases and J by 4 bases; unmatched bases: 6. This CDR3 is built from 15 residues. Germline V CDR1 and CDR2: MNHNS, SASEGT. This chain joins TRBV6-1 and TRBJ2-3; 8 bases are shared with TRBD2. The sequencing input was whole blood. The source of this sequence is an adult who was a healthcare worker with PCR-confirmed SARS-CoV-2 infection or an uninfected control (not recorded which). In DNA, the CDR3 is TGTGCCAGCAGTGATAAGCGGGAGTGGGCAGATACGCAGTATTTT. Its translation: CASSDKREWADTQYF.